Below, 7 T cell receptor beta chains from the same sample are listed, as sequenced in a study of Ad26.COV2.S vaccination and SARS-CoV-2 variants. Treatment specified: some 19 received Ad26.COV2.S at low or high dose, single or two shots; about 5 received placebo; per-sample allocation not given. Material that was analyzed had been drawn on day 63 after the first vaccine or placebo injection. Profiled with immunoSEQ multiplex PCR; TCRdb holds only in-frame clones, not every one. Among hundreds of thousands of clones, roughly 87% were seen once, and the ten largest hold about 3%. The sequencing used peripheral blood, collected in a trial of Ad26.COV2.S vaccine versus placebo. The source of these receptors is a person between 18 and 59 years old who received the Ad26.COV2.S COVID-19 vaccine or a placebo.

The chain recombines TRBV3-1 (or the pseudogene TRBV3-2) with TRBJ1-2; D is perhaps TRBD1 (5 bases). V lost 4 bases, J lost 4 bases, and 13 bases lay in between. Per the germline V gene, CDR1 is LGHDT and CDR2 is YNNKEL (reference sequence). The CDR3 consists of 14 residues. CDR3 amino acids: CASSPPGGVYGYTF. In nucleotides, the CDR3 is TGTGCCAGCAGCCCCCCCGGGGGGGTCTATGGCTACACCTTC.

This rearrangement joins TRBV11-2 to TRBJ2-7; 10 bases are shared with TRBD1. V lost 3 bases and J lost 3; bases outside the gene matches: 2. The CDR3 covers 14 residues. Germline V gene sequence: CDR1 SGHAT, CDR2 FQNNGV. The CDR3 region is CASSFGTGDYEQYF. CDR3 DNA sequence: TGTGCCAGCAGCTTTGGGACAGGGGACTACGAGCAGTACTTC.

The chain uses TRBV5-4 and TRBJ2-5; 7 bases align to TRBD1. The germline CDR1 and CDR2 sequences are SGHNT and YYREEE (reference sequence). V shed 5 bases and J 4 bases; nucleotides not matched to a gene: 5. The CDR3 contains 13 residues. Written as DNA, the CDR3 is TGTGCCAGCAGTTACCGACAGGGAGAGACCCAGTACTTC. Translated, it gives CASSYRQGETQYF.

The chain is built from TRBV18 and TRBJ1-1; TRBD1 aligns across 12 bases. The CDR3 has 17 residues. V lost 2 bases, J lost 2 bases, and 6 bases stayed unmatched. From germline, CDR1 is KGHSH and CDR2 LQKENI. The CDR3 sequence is CASSPGGQGAANTEAFF. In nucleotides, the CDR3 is TGTGCCAGCTCACCAGGGGGACAGGGGGCAGCTAACACTGAAGCTTTCTTT.

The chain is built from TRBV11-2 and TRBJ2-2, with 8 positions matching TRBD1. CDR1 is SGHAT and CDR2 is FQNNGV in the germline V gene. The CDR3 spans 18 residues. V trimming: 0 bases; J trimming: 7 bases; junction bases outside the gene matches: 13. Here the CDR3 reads CASSLDRQDRDRSGELFF. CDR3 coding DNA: TGTGCCAGCAGCTTAGATCGTCAGGACAGGGATCGGAGCGGGGAGCTGTTTTTT.

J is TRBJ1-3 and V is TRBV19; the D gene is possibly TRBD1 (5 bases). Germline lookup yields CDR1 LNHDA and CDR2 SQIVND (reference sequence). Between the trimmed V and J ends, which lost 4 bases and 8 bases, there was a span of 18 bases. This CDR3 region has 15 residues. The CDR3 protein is CASSSSGTRGDTIYF. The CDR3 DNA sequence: TGTGCCAGTAGTAGCTCCGGGACTCGGGGAGACACCATATATTTT.

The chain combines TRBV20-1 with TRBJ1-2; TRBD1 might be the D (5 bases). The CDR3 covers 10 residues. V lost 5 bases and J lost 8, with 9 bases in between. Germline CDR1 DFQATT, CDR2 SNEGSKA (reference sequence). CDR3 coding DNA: TGCAGTGCTGGGACCAGGGGCTACACCTTC. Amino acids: CSAGTRGYTF.